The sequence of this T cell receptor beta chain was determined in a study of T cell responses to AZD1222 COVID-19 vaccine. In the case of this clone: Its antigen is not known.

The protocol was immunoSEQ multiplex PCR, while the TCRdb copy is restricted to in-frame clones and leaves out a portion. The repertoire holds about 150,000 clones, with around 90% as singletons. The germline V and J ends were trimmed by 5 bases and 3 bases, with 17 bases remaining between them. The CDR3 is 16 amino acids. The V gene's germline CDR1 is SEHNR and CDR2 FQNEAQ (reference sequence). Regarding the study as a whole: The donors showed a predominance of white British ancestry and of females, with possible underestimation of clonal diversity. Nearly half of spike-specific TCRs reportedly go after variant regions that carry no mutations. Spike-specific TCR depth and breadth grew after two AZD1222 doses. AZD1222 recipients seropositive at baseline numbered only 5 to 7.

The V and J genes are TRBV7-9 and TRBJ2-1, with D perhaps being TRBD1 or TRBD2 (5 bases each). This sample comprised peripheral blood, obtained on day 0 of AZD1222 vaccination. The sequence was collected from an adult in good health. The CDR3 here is CASSPSRGGLYNEQFF. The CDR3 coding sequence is TGTGCCAGCAGCCCATCTCGTGGGGGTCTCTACAATGAGCAGTTCTTC.